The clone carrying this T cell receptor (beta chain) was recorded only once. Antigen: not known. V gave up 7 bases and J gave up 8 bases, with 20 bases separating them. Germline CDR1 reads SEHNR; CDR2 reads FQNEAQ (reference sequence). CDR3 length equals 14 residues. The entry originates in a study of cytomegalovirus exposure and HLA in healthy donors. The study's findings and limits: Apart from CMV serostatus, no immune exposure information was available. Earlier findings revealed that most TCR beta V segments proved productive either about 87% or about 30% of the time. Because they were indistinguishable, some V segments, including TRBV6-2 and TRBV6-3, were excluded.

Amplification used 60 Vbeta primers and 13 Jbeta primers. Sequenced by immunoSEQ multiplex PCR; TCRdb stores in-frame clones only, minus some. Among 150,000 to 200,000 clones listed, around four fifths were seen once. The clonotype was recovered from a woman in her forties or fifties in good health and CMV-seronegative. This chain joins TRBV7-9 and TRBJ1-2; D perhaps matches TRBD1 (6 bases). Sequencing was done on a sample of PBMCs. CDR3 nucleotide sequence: TGTGCCAGCAACCCTTCAGGGGCGGATTTAGGCTACACCTTC. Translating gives CASNPSGADLGYTF.